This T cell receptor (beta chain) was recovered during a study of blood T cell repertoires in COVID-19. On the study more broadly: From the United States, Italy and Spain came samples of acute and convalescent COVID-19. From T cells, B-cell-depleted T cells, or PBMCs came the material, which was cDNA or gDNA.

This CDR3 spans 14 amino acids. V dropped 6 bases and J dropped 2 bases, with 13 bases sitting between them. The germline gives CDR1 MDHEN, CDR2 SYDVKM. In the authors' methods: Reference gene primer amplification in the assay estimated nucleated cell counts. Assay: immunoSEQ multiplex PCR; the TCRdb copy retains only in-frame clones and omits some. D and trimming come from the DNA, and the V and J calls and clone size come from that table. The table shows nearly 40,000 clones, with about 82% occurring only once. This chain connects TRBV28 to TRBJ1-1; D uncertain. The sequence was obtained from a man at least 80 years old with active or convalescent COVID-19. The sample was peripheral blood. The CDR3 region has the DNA TGTGCCAGCAGCCCGAGAACGGTAAACACTGAAGCTTTCTTT. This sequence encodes CASSPRTVNTEAFF.